This TCR beta chain was identified in a study of blood T cell repertoires in COVID-19. Background on the study: The origin of the acute and convalescent COVID-19 samples was the United States, Italy and Spain. PBMCs, B-cell-depleted T cells, or T cells were the source of the cDNA or gDNA that made up the material.

V lost 8 bases, J lost 1 base, and 3 bases stayed unmatched. Germline V lookup: CDR1 ENHRY, CDR2 SYGVKD. CDR3 length: 14 amino acids. Profiling relied on immunoSEQ multiplex PCR, and the TCRdb table lists in-frame clones only, not all of them. The data show about 370,000 clones, with just under 90% seen just once and 1.7% held by the top ten. Recruitment covered about two dozen US areas and drew participants whose ages spanned roughly 18 to 100 years. The sequence was obtained from a young woman who had recovered from COVID-19. V gene TRBV10-3 combines with J gene TRBJ2-1; the match to TRBD2 covers 9 bases. Sequenced sample: PBMCs or T cells enriched from blood (not recorded which). CDR3 nucleotide sequence: TGTGCCATCCGAGCGGGGGGTTCCTACAATGAGCAGTTCTTC. It is translated as CAIRAGGSYNEQFF.